This T cell receptor beta chain was observed in a study of blood T cell repertoires in COVID-19. Study-wide background: The United States, Italy and Spain supplied acute and convalescent COVID-19 samples.

Germline V CDR1 and CDR2: SGHNT, YYREEE (reference sequence). The germline V and J ends were trimmed by 4 bases and 2 bases, with 12 bases remaining between them. This CDR3 spans 14 amino acids. Study processing details: Using reference gene primer amplification, nucleated cell counts were estimated. This table comes from immunoSEQ multiplex PCR, and its TCRdb copy is limited to in-frame clones, with some not included. Clonal size and the V and J genes are those of that table, whereas D and trimming came from the DNA. This sample yields about 220,000 clones, of which about 80% are seen a single time; roughly 1.3% belongs to the top ten.

The gene calls are TRBV5-4 and TRBJ1-2; TRBD1 might be the D (6 bases). The sequencing sample was made of PBMCs or T cells enriched from blood (not recorded which). This receptor was obtained from a woman in her thirties or forties with acute COVID-19. The CDR3 sequence is CASSRQVENYGYTF. The CDR3 region has the DNA TGTGCCAGCAGCCGACAGGTAGAGAACTATGGCTACACCTTC. Using reference TRBV5-4 and TRBJ1-2 for the parts outside the CDR3, the full variable domain is ETGVTQSPTHLIKTRGQQVTLRCSSQSGHNTVSWYQQALGQGPQFIFQYYREEENGRGNFPPRFSGLQFPNYSSELNVNALELDDSALYLCASSRQVENYGYTFGSGTRLTVV.